Sequencing of this T cell receptor beta chain was carried out in a study of T cell therapy after organ transplantation (dated by TCRdb to between 2018 and 2021). A note on the overall study: Therapy products were autologous CMV-specific T cells expanded in vitro for about 2 weeks with a peptide pool of 30 HLA class I and II CMV epitopes. This study was a follow-up analysis of the TRBV repertoire from an open-label phase I trial that tested autologous CMV-specific adoptive T cell therapy in people who had received solid-organ transplants. Each patient got up to 6 T cell doses, given every 2 weeks, and was then monitored for approximately 31 weeks after finishing therapy. About 80% of the ten patients were classed as clinical responders and two as nonresponders. Of the approximately eleven patients, only 8 had long-term post-therapy samples available. Across 2 to 6 intravenous infusions, patients got a median of 1.92 x 10^8 CMV-specific T cells. Blood samples for the short-term post-therapy time point were taken 4 to 8 weeks after therapy ended.

To note about this clone: Its antigen target is currently unknown. No qualities accompany the bases; no much larger clone lies one base away.

Overall results and qualifications from the work: Reduced sample coverage from poor CD8+ T cell yield may be reflected in the few expansions detected in nonresponders. Fold change in CD8 clonality after therapy inversely correlated with pretherapy clonality, suggesting less biased repertoires were more receptive to remodeling. The small cohort prevented assessing confounders such as concurrent antirejection and antiviral medications. Reconstitution after therapy appeared to involve both transferred clonotypes and endogenous clonotypes that were not detected in the therapy products. Before therapy, nonresponders had marked clonal expansions, and their repertoires changed minimally after therapy.

The time point label on this specimen signifies: 4-8 weeks after completion of therapy. The patients had received solid-organ transplants and had cytomegalovirus that was drug-resistant/recurrent. Nine to eleven trial participants were selected for repertoire analysis based on availability of post-therapy peripheral blood mononuclear cells. A BD FACSAria III was used to sort viable CD3+CD8+CD4- lymphocytes from PBMCs. The Qiagen DNeasy Kit was used to extract genomic DNA from the sorted cells. Using the immunoSEQ two-step, bias-controlled multiplex PCR assay, TRB CDR3 regions were amplified from genomic DNA. CDR3 libraries were sequenced on an Illumina NextSeq 500. The original pipeline was this. The immunoSEQ Analyzer platform handled the initial alignment and bioinformatics, which included bias normalization against synthetic CDR3 analogs. Annotation of V, D and J genes followed the definitions in the IMGT database. Additional TRBV analyses were carried out with default settings in VDJtools version 1.1.10 and the R package tcR version 2.2.1.11. For the GLIPH analysis, version 1.0 was run with default settings. In CDR3 sequences with at least 5 reads, significant changes in clonotype frequency were tested by a 2-sided binomial test with Benjamini-Hochberg correction (alpha = 0.01). The table comes from immuneACCESS by way of TCRdb, which keeps in-frame sequences with V and J called. Part of the clones is missing from these tables; in studies checked, under half for an unresolved V gene and the rest for unknown reasons. V and J calls and clone size follow that table, whereas D and trimming were derived from the DNA. This sample comprises nearly 20,000 clones, around 81% of them detected only once. The leading ten clones occupy 9.2% of the sample.

Including the terminal cysteine and phenylalanine, the CDR3 comprises 14 residues. Only the CDR3 region is kept as DNA, spanning 42 bases read in frame from base 1. The germline V gene specifies SGHVS as CDR1 and FNYEAQ as CDR2. At the junction V is shortened by 5 bases and J by 1 base, with 11 bases in between. The sequence was obtained from a human patient who had received a solid organ transplant and had CMV disease. Some T cells may be donor cells from the graft after a transplant. Source: CD8+ T cells from blood, taken after autologous CMV-specific T cell therapy. The rearrangement joined TRBV7-6 to TRBJ1-2; a tentative D call is TRBD1 (6 bases match). The DNA sequence reads TGTGCCAGCAGCGCAGGGGTGTATAACTATGGCTACACCTTC. Its protein product is CASSAGVYNYGYTF. With the portions outside the CDR3 filled from the reference TRBV7-6 and TRBJ1-2 genes, the complete variable region becomes GAGVSQSPRYKVTKRGQDVALRCDPISGHVSLYWYRQALGQGPEFLTYFNYEAQQDKSGLPNDRFSAERPEGSISTLTIQRTEQRDSAMYRCASSAGVYNYGYTFGSGTRLTVV.